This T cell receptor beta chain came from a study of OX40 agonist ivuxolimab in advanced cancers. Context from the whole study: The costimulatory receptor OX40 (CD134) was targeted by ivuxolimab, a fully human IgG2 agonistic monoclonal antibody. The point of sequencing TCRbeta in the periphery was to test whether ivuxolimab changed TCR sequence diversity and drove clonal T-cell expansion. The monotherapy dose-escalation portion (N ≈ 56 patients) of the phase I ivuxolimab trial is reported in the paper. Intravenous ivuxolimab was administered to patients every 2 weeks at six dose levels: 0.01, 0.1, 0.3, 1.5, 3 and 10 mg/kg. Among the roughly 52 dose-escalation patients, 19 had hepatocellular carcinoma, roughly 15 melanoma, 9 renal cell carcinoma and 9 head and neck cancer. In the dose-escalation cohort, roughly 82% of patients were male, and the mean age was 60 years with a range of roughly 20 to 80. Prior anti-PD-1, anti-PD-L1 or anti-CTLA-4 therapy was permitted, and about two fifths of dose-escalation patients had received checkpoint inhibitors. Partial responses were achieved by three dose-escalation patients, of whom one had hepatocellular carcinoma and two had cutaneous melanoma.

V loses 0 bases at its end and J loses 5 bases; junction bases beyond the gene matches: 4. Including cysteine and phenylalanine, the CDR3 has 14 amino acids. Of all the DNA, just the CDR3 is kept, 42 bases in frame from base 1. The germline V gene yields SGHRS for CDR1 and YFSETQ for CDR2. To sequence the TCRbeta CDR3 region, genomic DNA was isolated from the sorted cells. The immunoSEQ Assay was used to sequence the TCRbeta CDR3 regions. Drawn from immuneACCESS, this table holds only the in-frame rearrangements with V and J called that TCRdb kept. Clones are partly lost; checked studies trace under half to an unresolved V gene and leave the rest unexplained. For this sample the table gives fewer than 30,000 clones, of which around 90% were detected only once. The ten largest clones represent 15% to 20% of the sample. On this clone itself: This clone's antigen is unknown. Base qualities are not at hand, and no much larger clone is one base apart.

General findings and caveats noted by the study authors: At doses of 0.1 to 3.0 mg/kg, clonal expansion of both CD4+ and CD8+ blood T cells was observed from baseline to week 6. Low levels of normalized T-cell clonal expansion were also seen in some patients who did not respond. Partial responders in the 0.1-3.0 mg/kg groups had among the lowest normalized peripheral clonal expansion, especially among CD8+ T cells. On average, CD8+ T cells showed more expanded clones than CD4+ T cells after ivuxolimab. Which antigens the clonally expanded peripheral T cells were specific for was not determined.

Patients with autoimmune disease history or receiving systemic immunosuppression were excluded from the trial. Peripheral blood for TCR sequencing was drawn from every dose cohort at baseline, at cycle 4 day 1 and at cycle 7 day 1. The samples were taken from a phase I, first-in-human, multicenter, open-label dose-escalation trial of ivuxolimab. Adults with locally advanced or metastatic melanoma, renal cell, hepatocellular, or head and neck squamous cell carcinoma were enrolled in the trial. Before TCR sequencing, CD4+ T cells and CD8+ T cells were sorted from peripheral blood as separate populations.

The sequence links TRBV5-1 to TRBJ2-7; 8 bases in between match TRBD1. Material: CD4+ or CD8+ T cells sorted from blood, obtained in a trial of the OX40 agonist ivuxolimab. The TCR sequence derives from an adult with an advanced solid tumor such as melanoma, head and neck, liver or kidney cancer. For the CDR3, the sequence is CASSLAGGANEQYF. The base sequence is TGCGCCAGCAGCTTGGCAGGGGGCGCAAACGAGCAGTACTTC.